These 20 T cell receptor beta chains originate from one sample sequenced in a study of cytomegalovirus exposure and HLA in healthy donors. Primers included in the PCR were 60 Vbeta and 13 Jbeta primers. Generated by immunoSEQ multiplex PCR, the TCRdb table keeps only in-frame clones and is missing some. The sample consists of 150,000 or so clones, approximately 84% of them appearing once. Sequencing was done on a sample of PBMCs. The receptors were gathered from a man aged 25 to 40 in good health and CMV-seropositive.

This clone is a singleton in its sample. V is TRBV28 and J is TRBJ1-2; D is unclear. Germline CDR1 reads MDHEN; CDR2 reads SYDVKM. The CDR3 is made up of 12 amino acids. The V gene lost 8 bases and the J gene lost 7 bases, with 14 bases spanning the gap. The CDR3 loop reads CASSPRGFGYTF. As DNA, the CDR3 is TGTGCCAGCTCGCCACGGGGATTTGGCTACACCTTC.

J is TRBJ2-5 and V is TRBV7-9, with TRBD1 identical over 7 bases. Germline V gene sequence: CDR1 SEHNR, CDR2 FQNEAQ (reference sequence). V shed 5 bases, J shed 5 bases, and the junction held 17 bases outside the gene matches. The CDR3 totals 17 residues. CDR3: CASSPPTGSRVFETQYF. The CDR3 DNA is TGTGCCAGCAGCCCCCCGACAGGGTCGAGGGTATTCGAGACCCAGTACTTC.

The CDR3 is CASSSTGEAYEQYF. As DNA, the CDR3 is TGTGCCAGCAGCTCGACAGGGGAGGCCTACGAGCAGTACTTC. The J gene is TRBJ2-7, the V gene TRBV7-9; 8 nucleotides agree with TRBD1. Losses at the gene ends were 4 bases for V and 2 bases for J; bases not matched to a gene: 4. Germline CDR1 is SEHNR and CDR2 is FQNEAQ (reference sequence). This CDR3 contains 14 residues.

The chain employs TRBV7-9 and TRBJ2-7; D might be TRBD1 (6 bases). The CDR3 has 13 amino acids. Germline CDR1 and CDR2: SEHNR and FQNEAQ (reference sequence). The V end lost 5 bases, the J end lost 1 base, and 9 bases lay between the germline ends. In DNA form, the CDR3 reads TGTGCCAGCAGCGCGGACAGTTCCTACGAGCAGTACTTC. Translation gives CASSADSSYEQYF.

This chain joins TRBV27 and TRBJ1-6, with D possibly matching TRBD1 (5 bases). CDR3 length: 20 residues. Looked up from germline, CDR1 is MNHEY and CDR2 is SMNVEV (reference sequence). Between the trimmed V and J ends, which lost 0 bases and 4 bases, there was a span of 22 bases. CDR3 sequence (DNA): TGTGCCAGCAGTTTATCGAAAGGGGCGAACTCACGCCGTTATAATTCACCCCTCCACTTT. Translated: CASSLSKGANSRRYNSPLHF.

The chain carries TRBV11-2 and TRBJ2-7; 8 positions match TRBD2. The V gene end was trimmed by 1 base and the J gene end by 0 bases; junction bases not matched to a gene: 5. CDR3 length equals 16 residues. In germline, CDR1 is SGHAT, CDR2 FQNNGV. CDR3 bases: TGTGCCAGCAGCTTAGCAGTAGCGGGGCCCTCCTACGAGCAGTACTTC. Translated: CASSLAVAGPSYEQYF. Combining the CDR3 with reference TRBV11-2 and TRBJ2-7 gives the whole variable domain EAGVAQSPRYKIIEKRQSVAFWCNPISGHATLYWYQQILGQGPKLLIQFQNNGVVDDSQLPKDRFSAERLKGVDSTLKIQPAKLEDSAVYLCASSLAVAGPSYEQYFGPGTRLTVT.

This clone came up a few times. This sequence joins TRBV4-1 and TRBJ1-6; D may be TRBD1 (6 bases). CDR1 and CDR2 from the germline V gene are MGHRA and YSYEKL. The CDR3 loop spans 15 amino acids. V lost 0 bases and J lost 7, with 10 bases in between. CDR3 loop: CASSQDQGWNSPLHF. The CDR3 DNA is TGCGCCAGCAGCCAAGATCAGGGGTGGAATTCACCCCTCCACTTT.

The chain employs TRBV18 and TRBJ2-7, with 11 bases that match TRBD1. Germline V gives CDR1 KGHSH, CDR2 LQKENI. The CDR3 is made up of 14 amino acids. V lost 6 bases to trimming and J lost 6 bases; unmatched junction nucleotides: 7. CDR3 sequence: CASSPGTGGLEQYF. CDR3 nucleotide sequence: TGTGCCAGCTCGCCCGGGACAGGGGGGCTCGAGCAGTACTTC. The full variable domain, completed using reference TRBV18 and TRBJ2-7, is NAGVMQNPRHLVRRRGQEARLRCSPMKGHSHVYWYRQLPEEGLKFMVYLQKENIIDESGMPKERFSAEFPKEGPSILRIQQVVRGDSAAYFCASSPGTGGLEQYFGPGTRLTVT.

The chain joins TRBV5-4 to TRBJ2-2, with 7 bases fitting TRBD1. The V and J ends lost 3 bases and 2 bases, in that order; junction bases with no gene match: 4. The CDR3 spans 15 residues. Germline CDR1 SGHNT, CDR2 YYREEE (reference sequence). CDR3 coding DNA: TGTGCCAGCAGCTCAAGACAGGGTAACACCGGGGAGCTGTTTTTT. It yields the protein CASSSRQGNTGELFF.

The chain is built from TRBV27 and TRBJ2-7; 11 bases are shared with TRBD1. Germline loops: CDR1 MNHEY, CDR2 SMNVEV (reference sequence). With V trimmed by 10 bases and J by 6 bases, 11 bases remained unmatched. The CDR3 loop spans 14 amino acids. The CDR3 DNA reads TGTGCCACTCGGAGGCCCGGGACAGGGGGCGAGCAGTACTTC. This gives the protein CATRRPGTGGEQYF.

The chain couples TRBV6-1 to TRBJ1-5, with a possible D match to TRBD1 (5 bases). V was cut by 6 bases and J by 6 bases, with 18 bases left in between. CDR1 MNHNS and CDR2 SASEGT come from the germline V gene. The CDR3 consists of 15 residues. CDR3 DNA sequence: TGTGCCAGCAGCCCAACGGGAGGGAGGGGTCAGCCCCAGCATTTT. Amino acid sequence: CASSPTGGRGQPQHF.

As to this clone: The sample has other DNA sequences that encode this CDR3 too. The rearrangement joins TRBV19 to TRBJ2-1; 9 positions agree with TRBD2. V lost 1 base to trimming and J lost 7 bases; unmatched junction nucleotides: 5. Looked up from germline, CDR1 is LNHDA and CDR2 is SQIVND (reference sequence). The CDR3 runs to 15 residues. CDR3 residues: CASSIASGTLNEQFF. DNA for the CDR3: TGTGCCAGTAGTATAGCTAGCGGGACCCTTAATGAGCAGTTCTTC.

The CDR3 nucleotides are TGTGCCAGCAGCGATCAGGGGGCTGCAGATACGCAGTATTTT. Protein product: CASSDQGAADTQYF. This chain links TRBV7-2 with TRBJ2-3, with 8 positions matching TRBD1. The germline V gene encodes CDR1 SGHTA and CDR2 FQGNSA. This CDR3 has 14 residues. The J segment lost 4 bases and the V segment lost 5 bases, leaving 5 bases of the junction unmatched.

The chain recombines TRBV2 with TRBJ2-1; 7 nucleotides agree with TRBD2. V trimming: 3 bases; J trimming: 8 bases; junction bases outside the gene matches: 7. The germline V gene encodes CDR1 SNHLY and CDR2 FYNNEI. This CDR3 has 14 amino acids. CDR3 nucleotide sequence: TGTGCCAGCAGTGAGAGGGAGGGCCCCTATGAGCAGTTCTTC. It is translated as CASSEREGPYEQFF.

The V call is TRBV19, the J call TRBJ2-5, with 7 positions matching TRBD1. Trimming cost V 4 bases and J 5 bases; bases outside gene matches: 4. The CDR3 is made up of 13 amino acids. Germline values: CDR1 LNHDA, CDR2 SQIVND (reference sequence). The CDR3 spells CASSRGGGETQYF. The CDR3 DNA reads TGTGCCAGTAGTAGAGGGGGCGGGGAGACCCAGTACTTC.

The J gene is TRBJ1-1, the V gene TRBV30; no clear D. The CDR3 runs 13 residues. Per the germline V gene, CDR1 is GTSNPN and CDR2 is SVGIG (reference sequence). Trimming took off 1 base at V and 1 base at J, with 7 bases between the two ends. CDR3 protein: CAWSAVPNTEAFF. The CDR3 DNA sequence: TGTGCCTGGAGTGCGGTCCCGAACACTGAAGCTTTCTTT.

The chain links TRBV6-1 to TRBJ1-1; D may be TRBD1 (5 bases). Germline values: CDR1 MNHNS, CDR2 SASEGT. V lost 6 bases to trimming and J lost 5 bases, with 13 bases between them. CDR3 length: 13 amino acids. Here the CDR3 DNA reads TGTGCCAGCAGCCTCAGTAGACAGACTGAAGCTTTCTTT. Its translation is CASSLSRQTEAFF.

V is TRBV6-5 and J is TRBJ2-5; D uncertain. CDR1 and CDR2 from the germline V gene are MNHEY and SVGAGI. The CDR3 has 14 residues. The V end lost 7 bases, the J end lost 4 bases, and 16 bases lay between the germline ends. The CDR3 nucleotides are TGTGCCAGCACCCCCTCTACCGAAAGAGAGACCCAGTACTTC. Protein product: CASTPSTERETQYF.

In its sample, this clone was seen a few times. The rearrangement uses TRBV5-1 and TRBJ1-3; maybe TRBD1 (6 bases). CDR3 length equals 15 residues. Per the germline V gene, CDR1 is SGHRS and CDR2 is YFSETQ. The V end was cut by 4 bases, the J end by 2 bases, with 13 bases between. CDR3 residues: CASSQTGTTGNTIYF. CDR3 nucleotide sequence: TGCGCCAGCAGCCAGACAGGCACGACTGGAAACACCATATATTTT. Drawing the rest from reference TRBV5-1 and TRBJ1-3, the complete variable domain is KAGVTQTPRYLIKTRGQQVTLSCSPISGHRSVSWYQQTPGQGLQFLFEYFSETQRNKGNFPGRFSGRQFSNSRSEMNVSTLELGDSALYLCASSQTGTTGNTIYFGEGSWLTVV.

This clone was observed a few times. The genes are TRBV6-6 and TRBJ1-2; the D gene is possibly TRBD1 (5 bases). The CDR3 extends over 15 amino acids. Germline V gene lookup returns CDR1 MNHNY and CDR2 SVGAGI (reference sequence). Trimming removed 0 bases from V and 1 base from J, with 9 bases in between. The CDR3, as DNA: TGTGCCAGCAGTTACTCGAGAGACAGTAACTATGGCTACACCTTC. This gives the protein CASSYSRDSNYGYTF.